Given below is one T cell receptor (beta chain) in context. This clonotype was seen more than once but under ten times. No antigen is known for it. Per-nucleotide qualities are absent, and no much larger clonotype sits a single base away. This beta chain is an unintended read in a library built for alpha chains; its size means little. The entry originates in a study of spatial heterogeneity in lung cancer (dated by TCRdb to 2018 to 2020). For the wider study: Samples were obtained from fewer than 80 patients with early-stage, untreated non-small cell lung cancer from the lung TRACERx cohort. Follow-up PBMC samples were sequenced whenever the samples were available, and the median time to follow-up was approximately 24 months after resection. Beta-chain transcripts were consistently detected in greater numbers than alpha-chain transcripts, which likely reflected higher beta-chain transcript abundance. In the raw uncorrected reads, each unique combination of TCR and UMI appeared on average more than ten times. The study quantitatively compared TCR alpha and beta repertoires across multiple tumor regions, matched nontumor lung and blood in non-small cell lung cancer. The study linked features of the TCR repertoire to counts of nonsynonymous mutations, which were determined by whole-exome sequencing of tumor tissue. At surgery, 220 tumor regions, some 61 matched nontumor lung samples and about 56 PBMC samples were TCR-sequenced for both alpha and beta chains.

Findings and caveats that apply to the study as a whole: Ubiquitous expanded tumor TCRs showed up in blood more often at tumor resection than at routine follow-up. Confirming at a functional level the hypothesis that regional TCRs recognize regional mutations was considered to require additional single-cell paired TCR alpha and beta sequencing. Only 14 to 15 patients were included in the comparisons of baseline and follow-up blood repertoires.

The CDR3 covers 12 residues, taking in both the cysteine and the phenylalanine. Just the 36-base CDR3 DNA is kept, in frame starting at base 1. Trimming costs V 3 bases and J 9 bases, and their ends lie 11 bases apart. The time point label corresponds to: blood at routine non-recurrence follow-up after resection. Without any cell sorting, TCR sequencing was performed on whole RNA extracted either from tumor and nontumor lung tissue or from cryopreserved PBMC samples. Patients were selected for TCR sequencing only if sufficient RNA was available from at least two tumor regions. The library was obtained by 5' RACE. TCRdb names NextSeq 500 as the instrument used. The TCR library protocol attached a unique molecular identifier to each TCR cDNA molecule to allow correction of PCR and sequencing errors. In the paper's pipeline: Decombinator tools were used for TCR identification, UMI-based error correction and CDR3 extraction. Expanded TCRs were defined as those above a frequency of 2 per 1,000, corresponding to the top 1% of the tumor frequency distribution. Each repertoire was subsampled 100 times to 5,000 TCRs, after which Renyi diversity was computed with the R vegan package. CDR3 similarity networks were constructed using string-kernel similarity of amino acid triplets, with links drawn between CDR3s whose pairwise similarity was above 0.82. TCRdb trimmed the raw reads at Q25, called clones with MiXCR and kept productive beta chains. Identical CDR3 proteins give one entry, which carries the most common genes and DNA. TCRdb, rather than the study authors, made the V and J calls. The sample table holds 700 to 800 distinct CDR3 sequences, of which 60% to 80% were seen once. 25% to 30% of the sample comes from the top ten.

The receptor chain draws on TRBV12-3 or TRBV12-4 and TRBJ2-5, and perhaps TRBD2 as D gene, on 6 matching bases. Sequencing was performed on PBMCs, taken at follow-up. This receptor was identified in a female donor with early-stage non-small cell lung cancer. The CDR3 protein sequence reads: CASSFRLVAQYF. The DNA sequence reads TGTGCCAGCAGTTTCCGACTAGTGGCCCAGTACTTC.